A single TCR beta chain is shown here with its context. The CDR3 totals 16 residues. The ends were cut back, 1 base at V and 7 bases at J, with 14 bases in the middle. CDR1 is LNHNV, CDR2 YYDKDF, per germline (reference sequence). Some clones are missing from TCRdb's copy, which holds only in-frame ones; the method was immunoSEQ multiplex PCR. The table includes about 410,000 clones, 75% to 95% detected once. The data were obtained in a study of control samples from healthy donors and cancer patients. The clonotype comes from a man between 35 and 55 years old with head and neck cancer. Sequenced: PBMCs. This chain joins TRBV15 and TRBJ1-6; D is unresolved. The CDR3, as DNA: TGTGCCACCAGCAGAGGCCCACGGCTCGAGAATTCACCCCTCCACTTT. Translated: CATSRGPRLENSPLHF.